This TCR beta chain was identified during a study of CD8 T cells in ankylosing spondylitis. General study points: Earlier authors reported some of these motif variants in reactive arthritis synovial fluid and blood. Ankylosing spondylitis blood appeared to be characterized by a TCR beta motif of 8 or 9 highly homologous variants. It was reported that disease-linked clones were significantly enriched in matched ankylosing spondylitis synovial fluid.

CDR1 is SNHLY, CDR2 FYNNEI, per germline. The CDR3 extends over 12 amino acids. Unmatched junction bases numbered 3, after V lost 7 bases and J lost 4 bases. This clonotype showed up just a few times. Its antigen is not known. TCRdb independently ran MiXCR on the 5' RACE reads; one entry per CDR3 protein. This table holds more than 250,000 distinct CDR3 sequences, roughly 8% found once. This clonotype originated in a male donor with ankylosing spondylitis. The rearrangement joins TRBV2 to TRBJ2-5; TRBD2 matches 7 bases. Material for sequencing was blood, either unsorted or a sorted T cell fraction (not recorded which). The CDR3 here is CASKGEGETQYF. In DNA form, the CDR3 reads TGTGCCAGCAAAGGGGAGGGAGAGACCCAGTACTTC.